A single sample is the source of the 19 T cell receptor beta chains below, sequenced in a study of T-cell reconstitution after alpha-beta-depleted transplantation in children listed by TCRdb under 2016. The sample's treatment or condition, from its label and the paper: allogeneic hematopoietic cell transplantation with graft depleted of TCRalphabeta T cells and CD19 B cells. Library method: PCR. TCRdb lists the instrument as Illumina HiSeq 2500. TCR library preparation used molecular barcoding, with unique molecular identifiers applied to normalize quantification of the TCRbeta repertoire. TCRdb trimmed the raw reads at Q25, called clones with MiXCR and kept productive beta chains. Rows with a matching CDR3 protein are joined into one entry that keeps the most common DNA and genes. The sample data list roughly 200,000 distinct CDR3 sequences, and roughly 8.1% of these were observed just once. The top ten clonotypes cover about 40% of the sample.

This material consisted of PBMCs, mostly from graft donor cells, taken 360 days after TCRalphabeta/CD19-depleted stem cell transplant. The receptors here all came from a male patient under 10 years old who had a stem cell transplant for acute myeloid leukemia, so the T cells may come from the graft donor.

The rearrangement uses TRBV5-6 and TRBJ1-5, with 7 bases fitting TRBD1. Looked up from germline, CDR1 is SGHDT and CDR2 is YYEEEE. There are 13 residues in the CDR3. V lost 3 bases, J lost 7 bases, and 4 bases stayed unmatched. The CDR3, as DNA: TGTGCCAGCAGCTCCAGGGGGATACAGCCCCAGCATTTT. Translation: CASSSRGIQPQHF.

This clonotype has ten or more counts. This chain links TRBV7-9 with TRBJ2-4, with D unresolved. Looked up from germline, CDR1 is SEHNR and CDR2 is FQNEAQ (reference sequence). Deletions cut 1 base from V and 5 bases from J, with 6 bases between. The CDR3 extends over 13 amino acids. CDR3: CASSLDKQNIQYF. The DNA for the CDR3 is TGTGCCAGCAGCTTAGACAAACAAAACATTCAGTACTTC. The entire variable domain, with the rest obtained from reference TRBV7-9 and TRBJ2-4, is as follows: DTGVSQNPRHKITKRGQNVTFRCDPISEHNRLYWYRQTLGQGPEFLTYFQNEAQLEKSRLLSDRFSAERPKGSFSTLEIQRTEQGDSAMYLCASSLDKQNIQYFGAGTRLSVL.

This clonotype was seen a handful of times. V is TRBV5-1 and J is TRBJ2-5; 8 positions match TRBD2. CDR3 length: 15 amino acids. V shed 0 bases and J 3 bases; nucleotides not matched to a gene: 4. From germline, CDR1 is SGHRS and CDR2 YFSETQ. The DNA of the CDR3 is TGCGCCAGCAGCTTGGTGGGACTAGGGAAAGAGACCCAGTACTTC. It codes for CASSLVGLGKETQYF.

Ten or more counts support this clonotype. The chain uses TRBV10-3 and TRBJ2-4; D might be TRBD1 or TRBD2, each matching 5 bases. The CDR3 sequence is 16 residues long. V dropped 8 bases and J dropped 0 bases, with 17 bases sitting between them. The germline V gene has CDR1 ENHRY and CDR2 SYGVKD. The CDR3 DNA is TGTGCCATCTTGAGACTGGGGGAGCTAGCCAAAAACATTCAGTACTTC. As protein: CAILRLGELAKNIQYF.

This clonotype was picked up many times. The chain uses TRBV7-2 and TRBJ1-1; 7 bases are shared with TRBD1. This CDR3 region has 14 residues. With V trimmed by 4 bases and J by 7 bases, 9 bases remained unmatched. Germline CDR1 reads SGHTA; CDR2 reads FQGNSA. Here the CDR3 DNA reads TGTGCCAGCAGCTACGGAGGGACAGTGGGTGAAGCTTTCTTT. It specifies CASSYGGTVGEAFF.

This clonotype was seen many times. The CDR3 loop is CSAQTRAYNEQFF. The CDR3 nucleotides read TGCAGTGCCCAGACTAGGGCGTACAATGAGCAGTTCTTC. The V call is TRBV20-1, the J call TRBJ2-1; a possible D gene is TRBD2 (6 bases). Germline CDR1 is DFQATT and CDR2 is SNEGSKA (reference sequence). V was pared by 6 bases and J by 4 bases, with 13 bases between. The CDR3 runs to 13 residues.

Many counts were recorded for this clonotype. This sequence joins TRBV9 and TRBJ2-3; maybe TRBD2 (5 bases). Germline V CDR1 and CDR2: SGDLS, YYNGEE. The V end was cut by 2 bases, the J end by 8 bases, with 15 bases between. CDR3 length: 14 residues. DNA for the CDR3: TGTGCCAGCAGCGTCGGTGGTTTTGCGGGTACGCAGTATTTT. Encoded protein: CASSVGGFAGTQYF.

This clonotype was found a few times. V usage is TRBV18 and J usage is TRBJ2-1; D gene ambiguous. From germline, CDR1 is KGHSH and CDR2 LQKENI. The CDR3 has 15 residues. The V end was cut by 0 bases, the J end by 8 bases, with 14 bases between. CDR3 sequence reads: CASSPPGTVFYEQFF. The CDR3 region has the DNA TGTGCCAGCTCACCACCGGGAACAGTTTTCTATGAGCAGTTCTTC.

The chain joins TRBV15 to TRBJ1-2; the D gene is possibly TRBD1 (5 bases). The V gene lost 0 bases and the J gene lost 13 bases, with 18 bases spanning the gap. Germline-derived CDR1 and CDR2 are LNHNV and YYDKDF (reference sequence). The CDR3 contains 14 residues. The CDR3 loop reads CATSREPGKKLSTF. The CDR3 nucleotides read TGTGCCACCAGCAGAGAACCAGGGAAAAAGCTTTCCACCTTC.

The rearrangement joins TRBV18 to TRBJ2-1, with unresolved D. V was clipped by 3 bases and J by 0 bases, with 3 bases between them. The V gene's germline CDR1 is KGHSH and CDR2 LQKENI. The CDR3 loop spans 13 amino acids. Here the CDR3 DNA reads TGTGCCAGCTCACCCGCCTCCTACAATGAGCAGTTCTTC. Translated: CASSPASYNEQFF.

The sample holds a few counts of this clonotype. CDR3 sequence (DNA): TGCGCCAGCAGCTTGTACCCCCGGGAGACCCAGTACTTC. As protein: CASSLYPRETQYF. The gene calls are TRBV5-1 and TRBJ2-5, with no clear D. CDR1 and CDR2 (germline): SGHRS, YFSETQ. Trimming removed 1 base at V and 5 bases at J, with 9 bases between. This CDR3 spans 13 amino acids.

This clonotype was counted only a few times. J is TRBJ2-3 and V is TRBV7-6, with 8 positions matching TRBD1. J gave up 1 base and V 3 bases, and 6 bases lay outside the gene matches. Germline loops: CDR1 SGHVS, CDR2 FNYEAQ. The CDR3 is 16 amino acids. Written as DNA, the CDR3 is TGTGCCAGCAGCTTTGCCGGGACAGGACGCACAGATACGCAGTATTTT. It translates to CASSFAGTGRTDTQYF.

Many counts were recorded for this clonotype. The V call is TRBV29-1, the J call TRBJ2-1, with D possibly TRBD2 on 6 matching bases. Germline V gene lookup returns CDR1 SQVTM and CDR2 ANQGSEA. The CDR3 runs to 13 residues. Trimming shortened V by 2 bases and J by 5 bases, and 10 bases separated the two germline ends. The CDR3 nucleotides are TGCAGCGTTGAAAGGACTATAAACAATGAGCAGTTCTTC. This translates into CSVERTINNEQFF.

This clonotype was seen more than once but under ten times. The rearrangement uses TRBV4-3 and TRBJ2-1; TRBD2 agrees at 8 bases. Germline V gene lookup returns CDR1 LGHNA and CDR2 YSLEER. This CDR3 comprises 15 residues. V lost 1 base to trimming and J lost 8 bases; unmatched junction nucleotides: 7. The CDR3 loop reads CASSQVREGDYEQFF. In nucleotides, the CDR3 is TGCGCCAGCAGCCAAGTCCGGGAGGGAGACTATGAGCAGTTCTTC.

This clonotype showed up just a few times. The CDR3 sequence: CSARDGAHYEQYF. In DNA form, the CDR3 reads TGCAGTGCTAGAGACGGGGCCCACTACGAGCAGTACTTC. The V call is TRBV20-1, the J call TRBJ2-7; D tentatively reads TRBD1 or TRBD2 (5 bases each). Trimming shortened V by 0 bases and J by 3 bases, and 9 bases separated the two germline ends. CDR1 is DFQATT and CDR2 is SNEGSKA in the germline V gene (reference sequence). CDR3 length equals 13 residues.

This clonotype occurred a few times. CDR3 residues: CASSLLSGGTDTQYF. The CDR3 DNA sequence: TGCGCCAGCAGCTTGCTTTCAGGGGGCACAGATACGCAGTATTTT. The rearrangement uses TRBV5-1 and TRBJ2-3, with D maybe TRBD1 (6 bases). This CDR3 has 15 amino acids. Trimming stripped 1 base from V and 1 base from J, with 10 bases between. Germline loops: CDR1 SGHRS, CDR2 YFSETQ.

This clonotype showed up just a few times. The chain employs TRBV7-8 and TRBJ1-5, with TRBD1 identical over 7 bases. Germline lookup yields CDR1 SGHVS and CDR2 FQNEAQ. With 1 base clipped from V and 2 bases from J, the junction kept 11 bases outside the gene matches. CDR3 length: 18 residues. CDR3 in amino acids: CASSLGTGPAGRNQPQHF. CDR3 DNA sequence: TGTGCCAGCAGCTTAGGGACAGGTCCCGCGGGTCGCAATCAGCCCCAGCATTTT.

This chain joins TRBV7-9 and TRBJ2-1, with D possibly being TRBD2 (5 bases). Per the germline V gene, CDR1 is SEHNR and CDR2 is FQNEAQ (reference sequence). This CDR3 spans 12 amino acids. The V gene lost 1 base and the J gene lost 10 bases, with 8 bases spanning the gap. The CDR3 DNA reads TGTGCCAGCAGCTTAGAAAGCGGAGAGCAGTTCTTC. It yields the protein CASSLESGEQFF.

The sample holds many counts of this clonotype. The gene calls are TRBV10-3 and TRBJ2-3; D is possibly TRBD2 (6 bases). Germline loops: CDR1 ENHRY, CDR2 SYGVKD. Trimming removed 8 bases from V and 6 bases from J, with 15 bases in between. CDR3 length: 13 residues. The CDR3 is CAIGGPGADTQYF. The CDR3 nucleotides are TGTGCCATCGGAGGGCCCGGGGCCGATACGCAGTATTTT.